This TCR beta chain was sequenced for a study of T-cell reconstitution after alpha-beta-depleted transplantation in children. Whole-study findings and limits: The origin of alpha-beta T cells about two months after transplant was reportedly several hundred expanded graft clones. Among T cells one year after transplant, newly produced cells accounted for most counts and diversity.

The TCRbeta library was prepared with unique molecular identifiers. TCRdb reprocessed the PCR reads with MiXCR, giving one entry per CDR3 protein. The sample lists about 150,000 distinct CDR3 sequences, over 8.5% occurring once. This CDR3 comprises 12 residues. CDR1 and CDR2 from the germline V gene are KGHSY and FQNENV. V gave up 1 base and J gave up 10 bases, with 10 bases separating them. This clonotype was counted ten times or more. Its antigen is still unknown. The sequenced sample was PBMCs, obtained before TCRalphabeta/CD19-depleted stem cell transplant. The sequence derives from a boy aged 2 to 10 with acute myeloid leukemia, due to receive a stem cell transplant. V gene TRBV16 combines with J gene TRBJ1-1; D is undetermined. In DNA form, the CDR3 reads TGTGCCAGCAGCCAATTGGGTAACGGAGCTTTCTTT. It is translated as CASSQLGNGAFF.